This T cell receptor beta chain was sequenced for a study of brain T cells in children with intractable seizures. Study-level findings and limits: Pre-surgery blood may have been undersampled, hiding some clones.

V was shortened by 3 bases and J by 7 bases, with 9 bases between the two germline ends. Germline loops: CDR1 SGHTA, CDR2 FQGNSA. The length of the CDR3 is 12 residues. The protocol was immunoSEQ multiplex PCR, while the TCRdb copy is restricted to in-frame clones and leaves out a portion. The data contain roughly 120,000 clones, roughly 94% of them singletons. At least one anti-epileptic drug was given before surgery. Notes on this clone: Its specificity is unknown.

Material: peripheral blood, obtained at surgery. The sequence came from a boy in the first two years of life with hemimegalencephaly and intractable seizures. The chain couples TRBV7-2 to TRBJ1-1; unclear D gene. The CDR3 sequence is CASSLSRGEAFF. In DNA, the CDR3 is TGTGCCAGCAGCTTGAGCCGCGGTGAAGCTTTCTTT.